These T cell receptor beta chains were read from a single sample in a study of blood T cell repertoires in COVID-19. Here immunoSEQ multiplex PCR was the method, and the copy in TCRdb shows in-frame clones only, minus some. The data hold 250,000 to 350,000 clones, with about nine tenths observed a single time. The sample was peripheral blood. The receptors derive from a woman aged 30 to 39 with active or convalescent COVID-19. Both conserved end residues are part of each CDR3. A D gene is named only where the DNA matches it firmly.

j_gene: TRBJ2-3
d_gene: .
v_gene: TRBV18
CDR3aa: CASSPTAGFTAADTQYF

j_gene: TRBJ2-5
d_gene: TRBD2
v_gene: TRBV7-2
CDR3aa: CASSPGDYPGETQYF

j_gene: TRBJ1-4
d_gene: .
v_gene: TRBV3-1/TRBV3-2
CDR3aa: CASSAGEVRLGEKLFF

j_gene: TRBJ1-2
d_gene: TRBD1
v_gene: TRBV7-2
CDR3aa: CASSLTRGATYGYTF

j_gene: TRBJ1-1
d_gene: .
v_gene: TRBV27
CDR3aa: CASSLQKNTEAFF

j_gene: TRBJ2-3
d_gene: TRBD2
v_gene: TRBV29-1
CDR3aa: CSVEKGGWDTDTQYF

j_gene: TRBJ2-1
d_gene: TRBD2
v_gene: TRBV7-8
CDR3aa: CASSSSGGYNEQFF

j_gene: TRBJ1-4
d_gene: .
v_gene: TRBV30
CDR3aa: CAWNLQEKLFF

j_gene: TRBJ2-1
d_gene: .
v_gene: TRBV21-1
CDR3aa: CASSKALEERGAYNEQFF

j_gene: TRBJ2-7
d_gene: .
v_gene: TRBV27
CDR3aa: CASSFPFGGHEQYF

j_gene: TRBJ1-5
d_gene: .
v_gene: TRBV28
CDR3aa: CASGQGQIYSNQPQHF

j_gene: TRBJ1-3
d_gene: .
v_gene: TRBV7-2
CDR3aa: CASSSRVSGNTIYF

j_gene: TRBJ1-1
d_gene: .
v_gene: TRBV4-3
CDR3aa: CASSQDRRAGAFF

j_gene: TRBJ1-6
d_gene: TRBD1
v_gene: TRBV6-6
CDR3aa: CASSLLDRGNSPLHF

j_gene: TRBJ2-5
d_gene: TRBD1
v_gene: TRBV11-2
CDR3aa: CASSLDPGGGETQYF

j_gene: TRBJ1-5
d_gene: .
v_gene: TRBV28
CDR3aa: CASSPHNQPQHF

j_gene: TRBJ2-5
d_gene: TRBD2
v_gene: TRBV6-6
CDR3aa: CASSRTNGLAVGPQETQYF